This entry lists 25 T cell receptor beta chains sequenced from one sample in a study of radiotherapy plus CTLA-4 blockade in lung cancer. The method was immunoSEQ multiplex PCR; TCRdb's version includes in-frame clones alone and lacks a portion of them. Of about 51,000 clones listed, 65% to 80% are singletons. Sequenced here: peripheral blood, sampled from a patient treated with radiotherapy plus ipilimumab. Receptor source: a human donor with non-small cell lung cancer whose response to radiotherapy plus ipilimumab could not be evaluated.

CDR3 bases: TGTGCCAGTAGTTGGGGACAGGGGAGACGCACAGATACGCAGTATTTT. Translating it yields CASSWGQGRRTDTQYF. The chain joins TRBV19 to TRBJ2-3; TRBD1 matches at 10 bases. The trim removed 5 bases at V and 1 base at J, leaving 6 bases unmatched. Germline values: CDR1 LNHDA, CDR2 SQIVND (reference sequence). CDR3 length equals 16 residues.

The V gene is TRBV29-1, the J gene TRBJ2-3; 13 positions match TRBD2. Germline loops: CDR1 SQVTM, CDR2 ANQGSEA. The CDR3 loop spans 15 amino acids. V dropped 7 bases and J dropped 1; count of bases not matched to a gene: 5. In DNA form, the CDR3 reads TGCAGCGGTGGGGGGACTAGCGGGGGCACAGATACGCAGTATTTT. Encoded protein: CSGGGTSGGTDTQYF.

CDR3 sequence (DNA): TGTGCCACCAGCAGAGGACTAGCGGGTTCCTACAATGAGCAGTTCTTC. Its protein product is CATSRGLAGSYNEQFF. The rearrangement links TRBV15 to TRBJ2-1; 10 positions agree with TRBD2. The length of the CDR3 is 16 residues. Germline loops: CDR1 LNHNV, CDR2 YYDKDF (reference sequence). With V trimmed by 1 base and J by 1 base, 1 base remained unmatched.

The V gene is TRBV9, the J gene TRBJ1-1; TRBD1 agrees at 8 bases. From germline, CDR1 is SGDLS and CDR2 YYNGEE. V lost 0 bases to trimming and J lost 6 bases; unmatched junction nucleotides: 7. The CDR3 has 15 amino acids. CDR3 residues: CASSVAIMGQAEAFF. CDR3 DNA sequence: TGTGCCAGCAGCGTAGCCATTATGGGACAGGCTGAAGCTTTCTTT.

This clone was counted only a few times. This chain links TRBV5-1 with TRBJ1-1; 9 bases agree with TRBD1. Trimming removed 2 bases from V and 6 bases from J; junction bases left unmatched: 8. Germline V gives CDR1 SGHRS, CDR2 YFSETQ. The CDR3 runs to 15 residues. CDR3: CASSLGQGRGAEAFF. The CDR3 DNA reads as TGCGCCAGCAGCTTAGGACAGGGGAGAGGGGCTGAAGCTTTCTTT.

In the case of this clone: Different DNA sequences within this sample yield the same CDR3. In DNA form, the CDR3 reads TGCGCCAGCAGCCAAGACAGGGGGCCTAATTCACCCCTCCACTTT. Protein product: CASSQDRGPNSPLHF. The chain combines TRBV4-3 with TRBJ1-6, with 8 nucleotides matching TRBD1. CDR1 LGHNA and CDR2 YSLEER come from the germline V gene. The CDR3 spans 15 residues. The V segment lost 0 bases and the J segment 6 bases; nucleotides outside the gene matches: 1.

The chain employs TRBV5-1 and TRBJ1-2, with 8 bases fitting TRBD1. J gave up 4 bases and V 5 bases, and 7 bases lay outside the gene matches. The CDR3 contains 14 residues. Germline CDR1 is SGHRS and CDR2 is YFSETQ. CDR3 amino acids: CASRPGTGLYGYTF. The DNA of the CDR3 is TGCGCCAGCAGACCGGGGACAGGACTCTATGGCTACACCTTC.

This rearrangement joins TRBV15 to TRBJ2-2; unclear D gene. Trimming stripped 1 base from V and 0 bases from J, with 6 bases between. The germline gives CDR1 LNHNV, CDR2 YYDKDF (reference sequence). The CDR3 runs to 15 residues. The CDR3 DNA is TGTGCCACCAGCAGAGCCGGTTCGAACACCGGGGAGCTGTTTTTT. Translation: CATSRAGSNTGELFF. The whole variable domain, filled in from reference TRBV15 and TRBJ2-2, reads DAMVIQNPRYQVTQFGKPVTLSCSQTLNHNVMYWYQQKSSQAPKLLFHYYDKDFNNEADTPDNFQSRRPNTSFCFLDIRSPGLGDTAMYLCATSRAGSNTGELFFGEGSRLTVL.

The rearrangement joins TRBV5-1 to TRBJ2-2; 10 nucleotides agree with TRBD2. The germline V gene has CDR1 SGHRS and CDR2 YFSETQ. The ends lost 2 bases at V and 5 bases at J; junction bases unmatched: 6. The CDR3 spans 16 residues. CDR3 sequence: CASSFTSGKGTGELFF. CDR3 DNA: TGCGCCAGCAGCTTTACTAGCGGGAAAGGGACCGGGGAGCTGTTTTTT.

The chain is built from TRBV2 and TRBJ1-5; 7 bases are a match to TRBD1. Germline values: CDR1 SNHLY, CDR2 FYNNEI. V shed 4 bases and J 3 bases; nucleotides not matched to a gene: 9. The CDR3 runs 16 residues. The CDR3 bases are TGTGCCAGCAGTGGACAGGGTGTTGGAAACAATCAGCCCCAGCATTTT. It specifies CASSGQGVGNNQPQHF.

This clone was counted once. This chain uses TRBV29-1 with TRBJ1-3; D is possibly TRBD1 or TRBD2 (6 bases each). The end of the DNA is better explained by TRBJ2-2, so the J call may be wrong. In germline, CDR1 is SQVTM, CDR2 ANQGSEA. This CDR3 has 14 residues. The CDR3, as DNA: TGCAGCGTCTACGGGGGACAGAACACCGGGGAGCTGTTTTTT. It codes for CSVYGGQNTGELFF.

CDR3 amino acids: CASSWTGGSGYTF. The DNA for the CDR3 is TGTGCCAGCAGCTGGACAGGGGGTAGTGGCTACACCTTC. The chain employs TRBV5-4 and TRBJ1-2; TRBD1 matches 10 bases. Trimming cost V 3 bases and J 7 bases; bases outside gene matches: 3. The V gene's germline CDR1 is SGHNT and CDR2 YYREEE (reference sequence). The CDR3 has 13 amino acids.

The rearrangement uses TRBV5-4 and TRBJ1-2; D ambiguous. The germline V and J ends were trimmed by 0 bases and 6 bases, with 6 bases remaining between them. Germline V gives CDR1 SGHNT, CDR2 YYREEE (reference sequence). CDR3 length: 12 residues. The CDR3 loop reads CASSLARDGYTF. CDR3 sequence (DNA): TGTGCCAGCAGCTTGGCTCGGGATGGCTACACCTTC.

The chain carries TRBV4-3 and TRBJ2-7; 7 nucleotides line up with TRBD2. The CDR3 loop spans 15 amino acids. Germline lookup yields CDR1 LGHNA and CDR2 YSLEER. V gave up 0 bases and J gave up 3 bases; unmatched junction bases: 5. CDR3 DNA sequence: TGCGCCAGCAGCCAAGAGGGCGGGAGACACTACGAGCAGTACTTC. Residues: CASSQEGGRHYEQYF.

This chain connects TRBV5-4 to TRBJ2-2; possible D gene TRBD2, 5 bases. This CDR3 spans 15 amino acids. V was trimmed by 3 bases and J by 5 bases, leaving 14 bases between them. The germline CDR1 and CDR2 sequences are SGHNT and YYREEE (reference sequence). The CDR3 spells CASSSPGLTTGELFF. The CDR3 bases are TGTGCCAGCAGCTCACCCGGACTGACGACCGGGGAGCTGTTTTTT.

This clone was seen a handful of times. The chain combines TRBV7-6 with TRBJ2-7; D ambiguous. The CDR3 loop spans 13 amino acids. The V and J ends lost 7 bases and 0 bases respectively, with 10 bases between them. Germline V gene lookup returns CDR1 SGHVS and CDR2 FNYEAQ. As DNA, the CDR3 is TGTGCCAGCACGCCCGCGAGCTCCTACGAGCAGTACTTC. Residues: CASTPASSYEQYF.

This clone showed up just a few times. This chain links TRBV7-9 with TRBJ2-5, with 8 nucleotides matching TRBD1. The CDR3 has 15 residues. CDR1 and CDR2 from the germline V gene are SEHNR and FQNEAQ (reference sequence). Trimming cost V 5 bases and J 1 base; bases outside gene matches: 6. CDR3 residues: CASSLRDRIQETQYF. CDR3 coding DNA: TGTGCCAGCAGCCTCCGGGACAGGATCCAAGAGACCCAGTACTTC.

This chain uses TRBV6-5 with TRBJ2-2, with a tentative D call TRBD1 (5 bases). Germline V gives CDR1 MNHEY, CDR2 SVGAGI. The CDR3 is 15 residues long. Deletions cut 4 bases from V and 2 bases from J, with 11 bases between. CDR3 residues: CASSFREDNTGELFF. The CDR3 DNA follows: TGTGCCAGCAGTTTCAGGGAAGATAACACCGGGGAGCTGTTTTTT.

This clone occurred a few times. The chain has TRBV21-1 and TRBJ2-7; TRBD2, as called in the table, went unchecked against the DNA. TRBV21-1 is assigned pseudogene status. The CDR3 consists of 8 residues. CDR3 nucleotide sequence: TGTGCCAGTTCCTTCCAGTACTTC. Its protein product is CASSFQYF.

The rearrangement uses TRBV6-5 and TRBJ2-7, with D tentatively TRBD2 (5 bases). Germline CDR1 MNHEY, CDR2 SVGAGI. The CDR3 has 15 residues. V shed 3 bases and J shed 5 bases, with 17 bases lying between them. CDR3 sequence: CASSYWLAIGNEQYF. CDR3 DNA: TGTGCCAGCAGTTATTGGCTAGCAATTGGTAACGAGCAGTACTTC.

This clone was detected only a few times. The chain carries TRBV5-4 and TRBJ1-1, with 12 positions matching TRBD1. The CDR3 runs to 17 residues. CDR1 and CDR2 (germline): SGHNT, YYREEE (reference sequence). V shed 4 bases and J 0 bases; nucleotides not matched to a gene: 7. CDR3 region: CASSQPGTGGLNTEAFF. The CDR3 nucleotides are TGTGCCAGCAGCCAGCCCGGGACAGGGGGCCTGAACACTGAAGCTTTCTTT.

This chain links TRBV11-2 with TRBJ2-7; TRBD2 matches 8 bases. This CDR3 region has 14 residues. Unmatched junction bases numbered 6, after V lost 5 bases and J lost 3 bases. Germline V gene sequence: CDR1 SGHAT, CDR2 FQNNGV. The CDR3 here is CASSRSGSNYEQYF. In DNA form, the CDR3 reads TGTGCCAGCAGCCGGAGCGGGAGTAACTACGAGCAGTACTTC.

The rearrangement uses TRBV4-3 and TRBJ1-1; D gene uncertain. This CDR3 has 14 amino acids. Deletions cut 4 bases from V and 4 bases from J, with 13 bases between. Germline CDR1 is LGHNA and CDR2 is YSLEER. In nucleotides, the CDR3 is TGCGCCAGCAGCCCCGACCCGGGAGCCACTGAAGCTTTCTTT. This gives the protein CASSPDPGATEAFF.

V usage is TRBV5-1 and J usage is TRBJ2-1; unclear D gene. V gave up 4 bases and J gave up 2 bases, with 13 bases separating them. The CDR3 runs to 15 residues. The V gene's germline CDR1 is SGHRS and CDR2 YFSETQ. The CDR3 sequence: CASSPDTFAYNEQFF. The DNA for the CDR3 is TGCGCCAGCAGCCCTGACACTTTCGCCTACAATGAGCAGTTCTTC.

A single count supports this clone. The DNA of the CDR3 is TGTGCCACCAGCAGGCTGGACAGGGAGGGCTACACCTTC. Protein sequence: CATSRLDREGYTF. The rearrangement joins TRBV15 to TRBJ1-2; 8 bases match TRBD1. The germline CDR1 and CDR2 sequences are LNHNV and YYDKDF (reference sequence). The CDR3 runs 13 residues. Trimming removed 3 bases from V and 8 bases from J; junction bases left unmatched: 5.